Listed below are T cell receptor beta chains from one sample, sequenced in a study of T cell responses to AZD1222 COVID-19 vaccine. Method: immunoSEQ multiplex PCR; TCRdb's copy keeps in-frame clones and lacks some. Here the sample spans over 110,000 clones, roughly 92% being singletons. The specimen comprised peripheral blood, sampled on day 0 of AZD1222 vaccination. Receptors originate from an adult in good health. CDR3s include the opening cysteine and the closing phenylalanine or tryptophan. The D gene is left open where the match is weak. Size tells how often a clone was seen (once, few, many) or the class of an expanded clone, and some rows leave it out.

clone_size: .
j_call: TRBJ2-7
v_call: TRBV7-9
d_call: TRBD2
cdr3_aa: CASSPRTSGRNEQYF
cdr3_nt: TGTGCCAGCAGCCCCAGGACTAGCGGGAGAAACGAGCAGTACTTC

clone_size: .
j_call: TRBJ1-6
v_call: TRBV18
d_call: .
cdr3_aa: CASSPTDQNSPLHF
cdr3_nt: TGTGCCAGCTCACCGACAGATCAGAATTCACCCCTCCACTTT

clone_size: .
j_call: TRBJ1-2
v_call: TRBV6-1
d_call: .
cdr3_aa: CASSEDWAGHGYTF
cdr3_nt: TGTGCCAGCAGTGAAGATTGGGCGGGGCATGGCTACACCTTC

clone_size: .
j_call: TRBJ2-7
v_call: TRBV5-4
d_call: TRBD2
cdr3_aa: CASSPGTSGDPYEQYF
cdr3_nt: TGTGCCAGCAGCCCAGGGACTAGCGGAGATCCCTACGAGCAGTACTTC

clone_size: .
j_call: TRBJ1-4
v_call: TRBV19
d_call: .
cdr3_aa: CASSGRLGRRGLSEKLFF
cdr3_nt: TGTGCCAGTAGCGGGAGACTTGGACGGAGAGGGTTAAGTGAAAAACTGTTTTTT

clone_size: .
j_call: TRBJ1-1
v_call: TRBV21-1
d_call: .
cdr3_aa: CASSKDVCRVNTEAFF
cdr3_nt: TGTGCCAGCAGCAAAGATGTTTGCAGGGTGAACACTGAAGCTTTCTTT

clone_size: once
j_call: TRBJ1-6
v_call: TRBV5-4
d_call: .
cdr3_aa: CASSLERIASPLHF
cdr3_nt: TGTGCCAGCAGCTTGGAAAGGATCGCGTCACCCCTCCACTTT

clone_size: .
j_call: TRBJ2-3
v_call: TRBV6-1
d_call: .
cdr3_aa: CASSEAAGAVDTQYF
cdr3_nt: TGTGCCAGCAGTGAAGCGGCGGGGGCGGTTGATACGCAGTATTTT

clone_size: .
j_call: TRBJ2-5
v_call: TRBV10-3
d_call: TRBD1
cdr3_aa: CAISPGQGSWETQYF
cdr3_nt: TGTGCCATCAGTCCGGGACAGGGAAGTTGGGAGACCCAGTACTTC

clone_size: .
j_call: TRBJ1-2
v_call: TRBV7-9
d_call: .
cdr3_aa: CASSFLRGAYTF
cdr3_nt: TGTGCCAGCAGCTTTCTTCGGGGAGCCTACACCTTC

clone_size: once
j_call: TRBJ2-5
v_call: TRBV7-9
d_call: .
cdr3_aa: CASEDSEETQYF
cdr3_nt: TGTGCCAGCGAAGACAGCGAAGAGACCCAGTACTTC

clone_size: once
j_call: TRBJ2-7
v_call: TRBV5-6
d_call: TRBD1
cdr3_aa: CASSLPGQGTEQYF
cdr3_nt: TGTGCCAGCAGCTTACCCGGACAGGGAACCGAGCAGTACTTC

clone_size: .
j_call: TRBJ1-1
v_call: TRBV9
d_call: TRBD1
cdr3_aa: CASSVLTGGTEAFF
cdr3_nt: TGTGCCAGCAGCGTGTTGACAGGGGGCACTGAAGCTTTCTTT

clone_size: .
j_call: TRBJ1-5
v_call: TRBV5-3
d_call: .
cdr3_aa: CARSLKGRGRGNQPQHF
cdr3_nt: TGTGCCAGAAGCTTGAAGGGGAGGGGTCGAGGCAATCAGCCCCAGCATTTT

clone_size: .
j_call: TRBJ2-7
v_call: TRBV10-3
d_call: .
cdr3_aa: CAISESPVGREQYF
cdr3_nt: TGTGCCATCAGTGAGTCGCCGGTGGGGAGGGAGCAGTACTTC

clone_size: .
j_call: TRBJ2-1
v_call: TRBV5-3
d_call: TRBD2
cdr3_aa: CARSLRVTSGRSSYNEQFF
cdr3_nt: TGTGCCAGAAGCTTGCGGGTGACTAGCGGGCGGAGCTCCTACAATGAGCAGTTCTTC

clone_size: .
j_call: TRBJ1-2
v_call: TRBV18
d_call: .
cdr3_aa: CASSPETLNGYTF
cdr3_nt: TGTGCCAGCTCACCGGAGACCTTAAATGGCTACACCTTC

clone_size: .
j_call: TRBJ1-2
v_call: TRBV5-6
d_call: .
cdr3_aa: CASSFGTLVWGGF
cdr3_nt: TGTGCCAGCAGCTTTGGTACTCTAGTTTGGGGTGGCTTC

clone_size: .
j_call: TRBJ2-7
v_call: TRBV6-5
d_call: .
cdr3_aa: CASSYYGGSYEQYF
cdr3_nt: TGTGCCAGCAGTTACTACGGCGGCTCCTACGAGCAGTACTTC

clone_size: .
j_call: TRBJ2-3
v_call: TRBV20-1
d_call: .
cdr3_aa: CSASPSWGEDTQYF
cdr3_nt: TGCAGTGCTAGTCCTAGTTGGGGAGAAGATACGCAGTATTTT

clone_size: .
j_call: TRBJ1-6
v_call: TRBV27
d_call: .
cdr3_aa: CASSWVPRGSPLHF
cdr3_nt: TGTGCCAGCAGTTGGGTCCCGAGGGGTTCACCCCTCCACTTT

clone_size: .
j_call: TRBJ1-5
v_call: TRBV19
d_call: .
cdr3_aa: CASSSGTQPQHF
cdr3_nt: TGTGCCAGTAGTAGCGGGACACAGCCCCAGCATTTT

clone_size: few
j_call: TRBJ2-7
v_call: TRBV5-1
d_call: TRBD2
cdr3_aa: CASSLGLAGNYEQYF
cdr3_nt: TGCGCCAGCAGCTTGGGACTAGCGGGGAACTACGAGCAGTACTTC

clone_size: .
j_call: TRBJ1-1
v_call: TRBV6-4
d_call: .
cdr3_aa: CASTGESLEAFF
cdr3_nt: TGTGCCAGCACAGGCGAAAGTCTTGAAGCTTTCTTT

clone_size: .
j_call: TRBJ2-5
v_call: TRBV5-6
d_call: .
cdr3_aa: CASSELTGETQYF
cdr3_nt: TGTGCCAGCAGCGAACTGACCGGGGAGACCCAGTACTTC

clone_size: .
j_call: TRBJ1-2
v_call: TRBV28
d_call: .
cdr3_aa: CASSLGGFYGYTF
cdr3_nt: TGTGCCAGCAGTTTGGGGGGGTTCTATGGCTACACCTTC

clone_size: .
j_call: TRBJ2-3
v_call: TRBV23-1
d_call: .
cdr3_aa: CASSRRGKDTQYF
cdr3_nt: TGCGCCAGCAGTCGGAGGGGCAAAGATACGCAGTATTTT

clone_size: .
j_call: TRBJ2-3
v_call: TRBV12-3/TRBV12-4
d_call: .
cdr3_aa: CASIPEGQLTQYF
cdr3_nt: TGTGCCAGCATCCCCGAGGGCCAGCTCACGCAGTATTTT

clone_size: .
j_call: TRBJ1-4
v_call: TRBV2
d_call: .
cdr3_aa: CASYGRTAPTNEKLFF
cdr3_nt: TGTGCCAGCTACGGTCGGACGGCTCCAACTAATGAAAAACTGTTTTTT

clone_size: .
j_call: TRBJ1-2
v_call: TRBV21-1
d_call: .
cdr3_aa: CASSNDRGKGYGYTF
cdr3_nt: TGTGCCAGCAGCAACGACAGGGGGAAAGGCTATGGCTACACCTTC

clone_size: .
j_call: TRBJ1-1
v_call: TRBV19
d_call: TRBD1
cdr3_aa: CASSQGGNTEAFF
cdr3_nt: TGTGCCAGTAGCCAGGGGGGGAACACTGAAGCTTTCTTT

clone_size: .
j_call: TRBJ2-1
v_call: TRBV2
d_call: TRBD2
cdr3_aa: CASRSGGDYNEQFF
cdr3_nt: TGTGCCAGCAGGAGCGGGGGGGACTACAATGAGCAGTTCTTC

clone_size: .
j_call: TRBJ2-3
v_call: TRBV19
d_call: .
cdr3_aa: CASSIAISRITDTQYF
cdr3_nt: TGTGCCAGTAGTATAGCGATATCGCGGATCACAGATACGCAGTATTTT

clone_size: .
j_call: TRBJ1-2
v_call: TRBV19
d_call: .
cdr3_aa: CASSIRAGYGYTF
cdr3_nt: TGTGCCAGTAGTATCCGTGCAGGCTATGGCTACACCTTC

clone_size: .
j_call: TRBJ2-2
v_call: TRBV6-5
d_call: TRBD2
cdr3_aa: CATDGLAGSGELFF
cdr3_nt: TGTGCCACCGACGGACTAGCGGGAAGCGGGGAGCTGTTTTTT

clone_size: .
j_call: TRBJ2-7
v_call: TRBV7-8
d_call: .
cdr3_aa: CASSLQGYGAYEQYF
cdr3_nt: TGTGCCAGCAGCTTACAAGGCTATGGGGCCTACGAGCAGTACTTC

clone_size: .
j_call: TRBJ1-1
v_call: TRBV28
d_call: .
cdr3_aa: CASREADYNTEAFF
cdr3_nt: TGTGCCAGCAGGGAGGCGGACTACAACACTGAAGCTTTCTTT

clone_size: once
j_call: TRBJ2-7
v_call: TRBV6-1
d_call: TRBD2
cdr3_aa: CASSEPGGDEQYF
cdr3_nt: TGTGCCAGCAGTGAACCGGGGGGAGACGAGCAGTACTTC

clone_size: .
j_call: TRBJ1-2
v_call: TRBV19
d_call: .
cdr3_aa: CASRRASDYGYTF
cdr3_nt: TGTGCCAGTAGACGCGCGTCGGACTATGGCTACACCTTC

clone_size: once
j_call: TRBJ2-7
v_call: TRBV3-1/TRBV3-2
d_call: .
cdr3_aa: CASSQGTKRGEQYF
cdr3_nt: TGTGCCAGCAGCCAAGGGACTAAAAGGGGCGAGCAGTACTTC

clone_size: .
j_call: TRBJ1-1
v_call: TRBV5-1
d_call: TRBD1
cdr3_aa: CASSQSTGGSTEAFF
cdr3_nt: TGCGCCAGCAGCCAATCGACAGGGGGGAGCACTGAAGCTTTCTTT

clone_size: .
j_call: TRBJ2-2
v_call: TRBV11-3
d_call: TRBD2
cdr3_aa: CASSPGTSGLNTGELFF
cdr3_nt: TGTGCCAGCAGCCCGGGGACTAGCGGGCTTAACACCGGGGAGCTGTTTTTT

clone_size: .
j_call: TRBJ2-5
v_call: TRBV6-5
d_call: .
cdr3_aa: CASSYSRGREQTQYF
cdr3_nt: TGTGCCAGCAGTTATTCCCGGGGTAGGGAGCAGACCCAGTACTTC

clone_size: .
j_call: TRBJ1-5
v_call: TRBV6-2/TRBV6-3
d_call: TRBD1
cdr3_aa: CASSKDRAWNQPQHF
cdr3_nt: TGTGCCAGCAGTAAGGACAGGGCGTGGAATCAGCCCCAGCATTTT